This T cell receptor (beta chain) appears in the sequencing data of a study of blood T cell repertoires in COVID-19. Germline assignment: CDR1 SQVTM and CDR2 ANQGSEA. The CDR3 is made up of 13 amino acids. The V gene end was trimmed by 7 bases and the J gene end by 6 bases; junction bases not matched to a gene: 8. TCRdb's copy holds only in-frame clones and misses some; the assay was immunoSEQ multiplex PCR. The table includes 220,000 or so clones, more than 75% detected once. Sequencing input: peripheral blood. The clonotype comes from a woman older than 75 with COVID-19, enrolled during active disease. V is TRBV29-1 and J is TRBJ1-5; TRBD1 matches 8 bases. CDR3 in amino acids: CSALQGEGQPQHF. In DNA, the CDR3 is TGCAGCGCATTACAGGGGGAAGGTCAGCCCCAGCATTTT.